This T cell receptor beta chain was captured in a study of T cells in Graves' hyperthyroidism and ophthalmopathy. Amplification targeted TCR beta CDR3 regions from RNA transcripts. The primer set for the first-round RT-PCR of the TCR CDR3 was HTBI. TCRdb fed the multiplex PCR reads into MiXCR, producing one record per CDR3 protein. The table includes some 650,000 distinct CDR3 sequences, roughly a sixth detected once. This clonotype was counted ten times or more. V was pared by 6 bases and J by 5 bases, with 11 bases between. Germline V gives CDR1 MDHEN, CDR2 SYDVKM. The CDR3 consists of 13 residues. The rearrangement links TRBV28 to TRBJ1-5; D gene uncertain. The specimen was blood. This clonotype originated in a woman aged 40-49 years with Graves' ophthalmopathy. The CDR3 region has the DNA TGTGCCAGCAGGGACGGAATTTATCAGCCCCAGCATTTT. Translated, it gives CASRDGIYQPQHF.